This is a list of T cell receptor beta chains from one sample in a study of blood T cell repertoires in COVID-19. The data were produced by immunoSEQ multiplex PCR, yet TCRdb's version contains in-frame clones alone and is incomplete. This sample has more than 250,000 clones; nearly 90% occur once, and the top ten carry roughly 1.6%. The sample taken for sequencing was PBMCs or T cells enriched from blood (not recorded which). The receptor set was obtained from a woman aged 18-35 years with acute COVID-19. CDR3s include the opening cysteine and the closing phenylalanine or tryptophan. Each record gives: clone size, V gene, D gene, J gene, CDR3 protein, CDR3 DNA. D genes are given only for firm matches. Size values are once, few and many counts, or a class for expanded clones, and some rows have none.

>NA|TRBV2|NA|TRBJ1-6
CASSVRGSSYNSPLHF
TGTGCCAGCAGTGTTCGGGGGAGCTCCTATAATTCACCCCTCCACTTT
>NA|TRBV6-6|NA|TRBJ2-1
CASSYSASSYNEQFF
TGTGCCAGCAGCTATAGCGCTAGCTCCTACAATGAGCAGTTCTTC
>NA|TRBV10-1|NA|TRBJ1-2
CASSEHRDLRYGYTF
TGCGCCAGCAGTGAACACAGGGATCTCCGCTATGGCTACACCTTC
>NA|TRBV18|TRBD1|TRBJ2-1
CASSLNHGTGYNEQFF
TGTGCCAGCTCTCTAAACCACGGGACAGGGTACAATGAGCAGTTCTTC
>NA|TRBV21-1|NA|TRBJ2-1
CASSKDREGRGKHNEQFF
TGTGCCAGCAGCAAAGACCGGGAGGGCCGCGGGAAGCACAATGAGCAGTTCTTC
>NA|TRBV11-2|TRBD2|TRBJ2-1
CASSFSVSGTFSDEQFF
TGTGCCAGCAGCTTTAGTGTTAGCGGGACTTTTAGCGATGAGCAGTTCTTC
>NA|TRBV10-2|NA|TRBJ2-7
CASSDVNGLATYEQYF
TGCGCCAGCAGTGATGTAAATGGGCTAGCCACTTACGAGCAGTACTTC
>NA|TRBV19|TRBD2|TRBJ2-3
CASSIGRTSGSGDTQYF
TGTGCCAGTAGTATAGGACGGACTAGCGGGAGTGGTGATACGCAGTATTTT
>NA|TRBV7-8|NA|TRBJ1-1
CASSLIRGGVTNTEAFF
TGTGCCAGCAGCTTAATAAGAGGTGGTGTTACGAACACTGAAGCTTTCTTT
>NA|TRBV5-1|TRBD1|TRBJ1-2
CASRDRGNYGYTF
TGCGCCAGCAGGGACAGGGGAAACTATGGCTACACCTTC
>once|TRBV28|NA|TRBJ1-1
CASSPRFGAFF
TGTGCCAGCAGTCCTAGATTTGGGGCTTTCTTT
>NA|TRBV30|TRBD1|TRBJ1-5
CAWSGTGVAQPQHF
TGTGCCTGGAGTGGGACAGGGGTTGCTCAGCCCCAGCATTTT
>NA|TRBV4-1|NA|TRBJ1-4
CASSQVYNEKLFF
TGCGCCAGCAGCCAAGTCTACAATGAAAAACTGTTTTTT
>NA|TRBV5-4|TRBD2|TRBJ2-7
CASSLEAGGHYEQYF
TGTGCCAGCAGCTTGGAAGCGGGAGGGCACTACGAGCAGTACTTC
>NA|TRBV4-2|TRBD2|TRBJ2-2
CASSQGIEREVTGELFF
TGTGCCAGCAGCCAAGGTATCGAGCGGGAGGTCACCGGGGAGCTGTTTTTT
>NA|TRBV5-4|TRBD1|TRBJ1-2
CASSRAGTGNGYTF
TGTGCCAGCAGCCGAGCCGGGACAGGGAATGGCTACACCTTC
>NA|TRBV19|NA|TRBJ1-1
CATRTGTSANTEAFF
TGTGCCACGAGAACCGGGACATCAGCAAACACTGAAGCTTTCTTT
>NA|TRBV12-2|NA|TRBJ2-7
CASRFSTFDRAYF
TGTGCAAGTCGCTTCTCGACCTTCGACAGGGCTTACTTC
>NA|TRBV19|TRBD1|TRBJ2-7
CASSISGGEQYF
TGTGCCAGTAGTATCTCAGGGGGCGAGCAGTACTTC
>NA|TRBV7-3|TRBD2|TRBJ2-1
CASSFSGTVSHEQFF
TGTGCCAGCAGCTTTAGCGGGACGGTTTCTCATGAGCAGTTCTTC
>NA|TRBV30|NA|TRBJ1-1
CAWIWGGFTEAFF
TGTGCCTGGATATGGGGCGGATTCACTGAAGCTTTCTTT
>NA|TRBV28|NA|TRBJ2-2
CASKSGGAGELFF
TGTGCCAGCAAGTCTGGCGGAGCCGGGGAGCTGTTTTTT
>NA|TRBV6-6|TRBD2|TRBJ2-1
CASRAGTSRHNEQFF
TGTGCCAGCAGGGCCGGGACTAGCCGTCACAATGAGCAGTTCTTC
>NA|TRBV5-1|TRBD2|TRBJ2-2
CASSLAGVNTGELFF
TGCGCCAGCTCTCTCGCGGGAGTGAACACCGGGGAGCTGTTTTTT
>once|TRBV5-4|TRBD2|TRBJ2-1
CASSLATSGILNEQFF
TGTGCCAGCAGCTTGGCCACTAGCGGGATACTAAATGAGCAGTTCTTC
>NA|TRBV28|TRBD2|TRBJ2-7
CASSLVSGRNEQYF
TGTGCCAGCAGTTTAGTTAGCGGGAGGAACGAGCAGTACTTC
>NA|TRBV19|NA|TRBJ2-7
CASSILPDYEQYF
TGTGCCAGTAGTATCCTACCTGACTACGAGCAGTACTTC
>NA|TRBV14|TRBD2|TRBJ2-7
CASSPLGGRVYEQYF
TGTGCCAGCAGCCCCCTTGGCGGGAGAGTGTACGAGCAGTACTTC
>NA|TRBV18|NA|TRBJ1-5
CASSLNSYQPQHF
TGTGCCAGCTCACTAAACTCTTATCAGCCCCAGCATTTT
>few|TRBV4-1|NA|TRBJ2-6
CASSLPVEGTNLPFSGANVLTF
TGCGCCAGCAGCCTACCGGTTGAGGGGACAAACTTACCGTTCTCTGGGGCCAACGTCCTGACTTTC
>NA|TRBV6-1|NA|TRBJ2-3
CASSGLGAASTDTQYF
TGTGCCAGCAGTGGCCTGGGGGCGGCAAGCACAGATACGCAGTATTTT
>NA|TRBV9|TRBD2|TRBJ2-7
CASSSSGSEYEQYF
TGTGCCAGCAGCTCAAGCGGGAGCGAGTACGAGCAGTACTTC
>NA|TRBV28|TRBD2|TRBJ2-1
CASSRGTSGSHASRNEQFF
TGTGCCAGCAGTAGAGGGACTAGCGGGAGTCACGCCTCTAGAAATGAGCAGTTCTTC
>NA|TRBV29-1|TRBD1|TRBJ2-1
CSVGTGRDEQFF
TGCAGCGTCGGGACAGGGAGGGATGAGCAGTTCTTC
>NA|TRBV5-8|TRBD1|TRBJ1-5
CASSLTGSSNQPQHF
TGTGCCAGCAGCCTGACAGGGAGTAGCAATCAGCCCCAGCATTTT
>NA|TRBV6-4|TRBD1|TRBJ2-5
CASSDSVGQGTLGETQYF
TGTGCCAGCAGTGACTCAGTTGGACAGGGGACTCTGGGAGAGACCCAGTACTTC
>NA|TRBV5-1|TRBD1|TRBJ1-4
CASSSQQGARGEKLFF
TGCGCCAGCAGCTCCCAACAGGGGGCTCGGGGTGAAAAACTGTTTTTT
>few|TRBV27|TRBD1|TRBJ1-5
CASRRSDRGGNQPQHF
TGTGCCAGCAGACGCTCGGACAGGGGTGGCAATCAGCCCCAGCATTTT
>NA|TRBV4-3|TRBD2|TRBJ2-1
CASSQIAGGYNEQFF
TGCGCCAGCAGCCAAATAGCGGGAGGCTACAATGAGCAGTTCTTC
>once|TRBV18|TRBD1|TRBJ1-4
CASSPVGQATATNEKLFF
TGTGCCAGCTCACCGGTCGGACAGGCAACGGCAACTAATGAAAAACTGTTTTTT
>NA|TRBV19|TRBD1|TRBJ1-5
CASSIRRGDSSNQPQHF
TGTGCCAGTAGTATCAGAAGGGGGGACAGTAGCAATCAGCCCCAGCATTTT
>few|TRBV27|NA|TRBJ2-7
CASTGTESYEQYF
TGTGCCAGTACAGGGACGGAGTCCTACGAGCAGTACTTC
>NA|TRBV28|NA|TRBJ2-5
CASSPLQGVQETQYF
TGTGCCAGCAGTCCCTTACAGGGAGTCCAAGAGACCCAGTACTTC
>NA|TRBV12-3/TRBV12-4|NA|TRBJ2-7
CASTSRGIYEQYF
TGTGCCAGCACGTCAAGGGGGATCTACGAGCAGTACTTC
>once|TRBV18|NA|TRBJ1-3
CASSPRTASGNTIYF
TGTGCCAGCTCACCAAGGACAGCCTCTGGAAACACCATATATTTT
>NA|TRBV6-2/TRBV6-3|NA|TRBJ2-6
CASSSRQDWVSGANVLTF
TGTGCCAGCAGTTCCCGCCAGGATTGGGTTTCTGGGGCCAACGTCCTGACTTTC
>NA|TRBV24-1|TRBD1|TRBJ1-5
CATSAGGNRDREAQPQHF
TGTGCCACCAGTGCGGGAGGCAATCGGGACAGGGAGGCTCAGCCCCAGCATTTT